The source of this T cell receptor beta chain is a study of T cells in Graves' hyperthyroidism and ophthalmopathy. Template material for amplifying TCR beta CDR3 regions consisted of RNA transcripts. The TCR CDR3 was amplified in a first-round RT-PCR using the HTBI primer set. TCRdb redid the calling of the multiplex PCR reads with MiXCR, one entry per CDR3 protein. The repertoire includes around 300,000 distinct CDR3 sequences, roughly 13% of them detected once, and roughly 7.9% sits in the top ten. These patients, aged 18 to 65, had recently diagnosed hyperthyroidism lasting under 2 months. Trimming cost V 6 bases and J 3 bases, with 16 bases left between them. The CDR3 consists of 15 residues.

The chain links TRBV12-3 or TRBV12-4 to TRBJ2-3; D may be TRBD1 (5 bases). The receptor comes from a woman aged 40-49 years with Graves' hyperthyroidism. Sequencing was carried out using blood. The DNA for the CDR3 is TGTGCCAGCAGCAAACCCGGACGGACAACAGATACGCAGTATTTT. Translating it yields CASSKPGRTTDTQYF.